A selection of T cell receptor beta chains follows, all from one sample in a study of T-cell reconstitution after alpha-beta-depleted transplantation in children. MiXCR was run by TCRdb on the PCR reads, yielding one entry per CDR3 protein. The table has about 610,000 distinct CDR3 sequences, roughly 10% seen once; the top ten hold about 4%. Sequences were derived from PBMCs from the stem cell graft donor, sampled from the stem cell graft. These receptors all come from a human donor who donated a stem cell graft to a child with acute myeloid leukemia. Each CDR3 is given with its conserved first and last residue. The D gene is left open where the match is weak. Not all rows give a size; the values are once, few, many and, for expanded clones, a class.

>TRBV10-3|16|TRBD2|TRBJ2-7|.
TGTGCCATCAGTGTAACTAGCGGGAGAGGTGGCTACGAGCAGTACTTC
CAISVTSGRGGYEQYF
>TRBV6-1|13|.|TRBJ1-2|few
TGTGCCAGCAGAGAGACAGATTACTATGGCTACACCTTC
CASRETDYYGYTF
>TRBV3-1|17|TRBD2|TRBJ2-1|many
TGTGCCAGCAGCCAATCCAGTACGGGGGGATCCTACAATGAGCAGTTCTTC
CASSQSSTGGSYNEQFF
>TRBV5-4|15|.|TRBJ1-1|few
TGTGCCAGCAGCTTGCCTAGGGGGGACTGGACTGAAGCTTTCTTT
CASSLPRGDWTEAFF
>TRBV7-2|15|.|TRBJ2-1|many
TGTGCCAGCAGCTTAGTCTCTAGCGTAAGCAATGAGCAGTTCTTC
CASSLVSSVSNEQFF
>TRBV4-3|15|.|TRBJ2-1|few
TGCGCCAGCAGCCAAGATGGGCGGGCCAACAATGAGCAGTTCTTC
CASSQDGRANNEQFF
>TRBV7-2|17|TRBD2|TRBJ2-3|.
TGTGCCAGCAGCTTTACAGGCGGGGGAAGAGGAACAGATACGCAGTATTTT
CASSFTGGGRGTDTQYF
>TRBV30|14|TRBD1|TRBJ1-1|few
TGTGCCTGGAAGAGGGGGCCGGTGAACACTGAAGCTTTCTTT
CAWKRGPVNTEAFF
>TRBV29-1|14|TRBD2|TRBJ2-3|.
TGCAGCGTTCACAGCGGGAGTGGTACAGATACGCAGTATTTT
CSVHSGSGTDTQYF
>TRBV25-1|16|TRBD2|TRBJ2-3|.
TGTGCCAGCAGTGCCGGGACTAGCGGGAGCGCAGATACGCAGTATTTT
CASSAGTSGSADTQYF
>TRBV20-1|15|.|TRBJ2-1|.
TGCAGTGCCCTGAGGGGCGCGGGGCCCTACAATGAGCAGTTCTTC
CSALRGAGPYNEQFF
>TRBV24-1|14|.|TRBJ1-5|.
TGTGCCACCAGTGATTATGGGGGTAATCAGCCCCAGCATTTT
CATSDYGGNQPQHF
>TRBV5-1|16|.|TRBJ1-1|few
TGCGCCAGCAGCTTCCAGCCGCCCACAAAGAACACTGAAGCTTTCTTT
CASSFQPPTKNTEAFF
>TRBV5-8|13|.|TRBJ2-2|.
TGTGCCAGCAAACGAGCGAACACCGGGGAGCTGTTTTTT
CASKRANTGELFF
>TRBV12-3/TRBV12-4|15|.|TRBJ1-2|few
TGTGCCAGCAGTCCCCGCCACGGGGGGCCGGATGGCTACACCTTC
CASSPRHGGPDGYTF
>TRBV6-2/TRBV6-3|14|.|TRBJ2-3|.
TGTGCCAGCAGAGTCGGGACGTACACAGATACGCAGTATTTT
CASRVGTYTDTQYF
>TRBV4-3|14|.|TRBJ2-1|.
TGCGCCAGCAGCCGGACAGACTCCTACAATGAGCAGTTCTTC
CASSRTDSYNEQFF
>TRBV7-2|15|TRBD1|TRBJ2-5|.
TGTGCCAGCAGCTTAGACAGGGGGGTAAAAGAGACCCAGTACTTC
CASSLDRGVKETQYF
>TRBV6-5|17|TRBD1|TRBJ1-2|many
TGTGCCAGCAGTTACCGGGGACAGGAGGCGCGATACTATGGCTACACCTTC
CASSYRGQEARYYGYTF
>TRBV7-6|16|TRBD2|TRBJ2-1|once
TGTGCCAGCAGCTTAGCGTATCAGCGGGGGTACAATGAGCAGTTCTTC
CASSLAYQRGYNEQFF